This record looks at one T cell receptor beta chain sequence and its context. No antigen is known for it. A read error may produce the germline difference seen at one junction end. The researchers produced TCR beta cDNA from approximately 550 ng total RNA with a constant-region primer. ARM-PCR, slightly modified, supplied the TCR beta libraries through three nested multiplex PCR rounds. TRBV1-TRBV30 forward primers and a C-beta reverse primer were used in the first two PCR rounds, which each ran for around 10 cycles. TCRdb recomputed calls from the multiplex PCR reads with MiXCR, one row per CDR3 protein. This repertoire shows tens of thousands of distinct CDR3 sequences, roughly 72% found once; its top ten account for less than 20%. Co-extraction yielded RNA and DNA from 20-30 mg of unsorted bulk tissue. The data derive from a study of tumor-infiltrating lymphocytes in primary liver carcinoma. Study-level information: The study included patients who were men and women aged 30 to 69 years. Overall study findings and caveats: Roughly 7.5-25% of top clones, and no more, occurred in all five tumor regions.

CDR3 length: 16 amino acids. In germline, CDR1 is SGHAT, CDR2 FQNNGV. This receptor was identified in a man in his forties with primary liver carcinoma and hepatitis B virus infection. Input material: liver tumor tissue from sampling region 1. The subset was: tumor region T1, superior pole. The chain has TRBV11-2 and TRBJ2-3, with a tentative D call TRBD2 (6 bases). CDR3 sequence reads: CANSFSATTSTDTQYF. The CDR3 bases are TGTGCCAACAGCTTCTCGGCTACCACTAGCACAGATACACAGTATTTT.